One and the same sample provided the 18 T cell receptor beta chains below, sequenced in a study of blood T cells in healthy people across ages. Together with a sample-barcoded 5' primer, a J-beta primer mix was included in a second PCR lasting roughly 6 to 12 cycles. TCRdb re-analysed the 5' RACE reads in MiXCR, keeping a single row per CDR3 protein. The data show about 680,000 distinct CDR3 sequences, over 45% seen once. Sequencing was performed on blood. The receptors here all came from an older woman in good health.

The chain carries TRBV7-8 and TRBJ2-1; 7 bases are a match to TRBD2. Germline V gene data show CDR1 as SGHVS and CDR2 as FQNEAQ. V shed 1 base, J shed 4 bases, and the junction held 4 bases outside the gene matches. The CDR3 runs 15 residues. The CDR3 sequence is CASSLDQGGYNEQFF. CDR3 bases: TGTGCCAGCAGCTTAGACCAGGGAGGGTACAATGAGCAGTTCTTC.

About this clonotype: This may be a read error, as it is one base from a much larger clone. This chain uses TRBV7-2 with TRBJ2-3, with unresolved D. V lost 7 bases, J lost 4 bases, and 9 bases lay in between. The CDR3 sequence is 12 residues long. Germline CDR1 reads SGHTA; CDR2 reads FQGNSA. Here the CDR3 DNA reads TGTGCCAGCAACTCCAGGTCAGATACGCAGTATTTT. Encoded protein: CASNSRSDTQYF.

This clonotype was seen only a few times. The CDR3 DNA reads as TGTGCCAGCAGTGTTGGACAGGGGGCCGACGAGCAGTACTTC. Protein sequence: CASSVGQGADEQYF. This chain joins TRBV12-3 or TRBV12-4 and TRBJ2-7; 11 bases line up with TRBD1. V was pared by 5 bases and J by 5 bases, with 5 bases of the junction left unmatched. The CDR3 consists of 14 residues.

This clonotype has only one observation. CDR3 DNA sequence: TGTGCCAGCACAAGGGCAGGAGCCTCCTACGAGCAGTACTTC. Translated: CASTRAGASYEQYF. The chain is built from TRBV2 and TRBJ2-7, with D unresolved. CDR3 length: 14 amino acids. Germline values: CDR1 SNHLY, CDR2 FYNNEI. V lost 7 bases and J 0 bases, leaving 13 bases between the germline ends.

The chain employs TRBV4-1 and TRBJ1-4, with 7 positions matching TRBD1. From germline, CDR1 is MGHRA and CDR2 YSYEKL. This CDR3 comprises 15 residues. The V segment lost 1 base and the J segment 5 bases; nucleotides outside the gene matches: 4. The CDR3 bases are TGCGCCAGCAGCCAAGTGGGACAGCCCAATGAAAAACTGTTTTTT. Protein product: CASSQVGQPNEKLFF.

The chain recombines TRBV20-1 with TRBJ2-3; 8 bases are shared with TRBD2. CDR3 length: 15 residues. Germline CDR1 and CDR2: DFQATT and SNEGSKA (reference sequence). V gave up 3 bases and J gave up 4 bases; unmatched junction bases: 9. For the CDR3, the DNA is TGCAGTGCTAGCGGGAGGGCGATCGTTGCAGATACGCAGTATTTT. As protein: CSASGRAIVADTQYF.

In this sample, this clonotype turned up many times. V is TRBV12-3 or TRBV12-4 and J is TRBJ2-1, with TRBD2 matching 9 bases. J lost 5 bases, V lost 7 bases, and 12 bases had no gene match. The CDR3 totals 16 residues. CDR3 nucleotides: TGTGCCAGCAACCTATTAACTAGCGGGTCAGACAATGAGCAGTTCTTC. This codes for CASNLLTSGSDNEQFF.

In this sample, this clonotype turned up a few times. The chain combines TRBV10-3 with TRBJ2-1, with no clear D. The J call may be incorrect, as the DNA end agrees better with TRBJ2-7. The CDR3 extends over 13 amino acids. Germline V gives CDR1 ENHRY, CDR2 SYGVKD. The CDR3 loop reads CAISTGPYNEQYF. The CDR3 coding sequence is TGTGCCATCAGTACCGGACCCTACAATGAGCAGTACTTC.

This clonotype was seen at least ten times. As DNA, the CDR3 is TGTGCCAGCAGCTCCTACAGGGGGGCTAACTATGGCTACACCTTC. It yields the protein CASSSYRGANYGYTF. The rearrangement uses TRBV7-2 and TRBJ1-2; 8 bases match TRBD1. CDR3 size: 15 residues. V dropped 4 bases and J dropped 0; count of bases not matched to a gene: 4. CDR1 SGHTA and CDR2 FQGNSA come from the germline V gene.

CDR3 amino acids: CASSFNHNEQFF. The CDR3 DNA reads TGTGCCAGCAGTTTCAATCACAATGAGCAGTTCTTC. V usage is TRBV12-3 or TRBV12-4 and J usage is TRBJ2-1; D gene ambiguous. The CDR3 is 12 residues long. V lost 3 bases and J 5 bases, leaving 5 bases between the germline ends.

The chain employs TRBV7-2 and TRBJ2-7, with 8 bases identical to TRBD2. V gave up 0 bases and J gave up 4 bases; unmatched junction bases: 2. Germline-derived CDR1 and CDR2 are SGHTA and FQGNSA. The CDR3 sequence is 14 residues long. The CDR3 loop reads CASSLASGVYEQYF. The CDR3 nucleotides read TGTGCCAGCAGCTTAGCTAGCGGGGTATACGAGCAGTACTTC.

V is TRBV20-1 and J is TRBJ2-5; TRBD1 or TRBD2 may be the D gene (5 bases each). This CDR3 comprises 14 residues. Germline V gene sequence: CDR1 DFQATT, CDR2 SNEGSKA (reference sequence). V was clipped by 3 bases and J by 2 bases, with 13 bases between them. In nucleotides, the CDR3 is TGCAGTGCTAGCCGAGGGGACCTTCAAGAGACCCAGTACTTC. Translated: CSASRGDLQETQYF.

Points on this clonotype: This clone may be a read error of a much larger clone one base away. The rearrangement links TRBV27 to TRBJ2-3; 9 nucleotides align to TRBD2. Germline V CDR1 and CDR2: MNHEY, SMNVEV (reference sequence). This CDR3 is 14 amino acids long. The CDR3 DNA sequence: TGTACCAGCAGTGCCGCGGGAGGGGAGGATACGCAGTATTTT. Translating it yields CTSSAAGGEDTQYF.

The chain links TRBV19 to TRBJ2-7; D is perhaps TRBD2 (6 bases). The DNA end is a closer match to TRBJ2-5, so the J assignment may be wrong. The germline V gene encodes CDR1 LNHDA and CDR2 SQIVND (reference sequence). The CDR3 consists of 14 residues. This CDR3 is CASSMVRDSETQYF. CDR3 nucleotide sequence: TGTGCCAGTAGTATGGTTCGGGACTCGGAGACCCAGTACTTC.

This CDR3 reads CASSLASDLRTDTQYF. The CDR3 coding sequence is TGCGCCAGCAGCTTGGCGTCGGATCTAAGGACAGATACGCAGTATTTT. The V and J genes are TRBV5-1 and TRBJ2-3; no definite D call. The CDR3 runs 16 residues. Germline CDR1 and CDR2: SGHRS and YFSETQ. V was pared by 0 bases and J by 3 bases, with 14 bases between.

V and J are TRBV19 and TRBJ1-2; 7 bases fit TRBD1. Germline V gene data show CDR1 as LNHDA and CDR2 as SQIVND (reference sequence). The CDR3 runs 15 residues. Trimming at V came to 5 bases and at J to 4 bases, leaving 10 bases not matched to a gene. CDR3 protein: CASSPTPTGIYGYTF. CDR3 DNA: TGTGCCAGTAGTCCCACCCCGACAGGGATCTATGGCTACACCTTC.

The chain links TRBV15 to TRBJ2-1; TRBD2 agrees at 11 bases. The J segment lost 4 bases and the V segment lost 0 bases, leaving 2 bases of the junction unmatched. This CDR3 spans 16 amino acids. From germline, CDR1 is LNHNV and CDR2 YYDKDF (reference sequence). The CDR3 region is CATSRDLAGGYNEQFF. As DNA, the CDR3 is TGTGCCACCAGCAGAGATCTAGCGGGAGGTTACAATGAGCAGTTCTTC. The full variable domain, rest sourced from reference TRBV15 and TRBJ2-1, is DAMVIQNPRYQVTQFGKPVTLSCSQTLNHNVMYWYQQKSSQAPKLLFHYYDKDFNNEADTPDNFQSRRPNTSFCFLDIRSPGLGDTAMYLCATSRDLAGGYNEQFFGPGTRLTVL.

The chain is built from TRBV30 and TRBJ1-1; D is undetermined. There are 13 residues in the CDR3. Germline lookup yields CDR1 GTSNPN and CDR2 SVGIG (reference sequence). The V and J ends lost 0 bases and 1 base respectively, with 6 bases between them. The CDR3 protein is CAWSVRRNTEAFF. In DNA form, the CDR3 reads TGTGCCTGGAGTGTAAGAAGGAACACTGAAGCTTTCTTT.